The source of this T cell receptor beta chain is a study of OX40 agonist ivuxolimab in advanced cancers. The study's findings and limits: At 0.1 to 3.0 mg/kg and by week 6, CD4+ and CD8+ T cells in the blood had expanded clonally.

The CDR3 sequence is 16 residues long. CDR1 is SQVTM, CDR2 ANQGSEA, per germline. V lost 0 bases, J lost 1 base, and 7 bases stayed unmatched. TCRdb's copy holds only in-frame clones and misses some; the assay was immunoSEQ multiplex PCR. The repertoire holds about 81,000 clones, with around 84% as singletons. Details on this clone: Its antigen remains unidentified.

The rearrangement links TRBV29-1 to TRBJ1-1, with 8 nucleotides matching TRBD1. Sequences were derived from CD4+ or CD8+ T cells sorted from blood, sampled in a trial of the OX40 agonist ivuxolimab. The source is an adult with an advanced solid tumor such as melanoma, head and neck, liver or kidney cancer. CDR3 sequence: CSVEDGGQGKNTEAFF. CDR3 in DNA: TGCAGCGTTGAAGATGGTGGACAGGGCAAGAACACTGAAGCTTTCTTT.